This T cell receptor (beta chain) was recorded in a study of shared clonotypes between healthy human individuals. For the study at large: Donors had three CD4 naive, three CD4 memory, two CD8 naive and one CD8 memory plate apiece. General study points: Sharing across four donors was highest in naive CD4 (around 5%) and lowest in memory CD8 (roughly 0.4%).

CD45RO-negative, CCR7-positively selected cells formed the naive CD8 fraction, excluding terminally differentiated effector memory CD45RA+ cells. The table came from immunoSEQ multiplex PCR; TCRdb's copy has only in-frame clones and leaves some out. The sample has about 2 million clones, about 95% seen once. On this clone itself: Its antigen remains unidentified.

Per the germline V gene, CDR1 is MGHRA and CDR2 is YSYEKL. The V end was cut by 1 base, the J end by 3 bases, with 20 bases between. CDR3 length equals 18 residues. The V call is TRBV4-1, the J call TRBJ2-3; D uncertain. This TCR came from a young man in good health. The material sequenced was naive CD8+ T cells sorted from blood. CDR3: CASSQGSGLRSSTDTQYF. The CDR3 DNA follows: TGCGCCAGCAGCCAAGGATCGGGCCTCCGGTCTTCTACAGATACGCAGTATTTT.